These 15 T cell receptor beta chains originate from one sample sequenced in a study of Tregs in tolerant kidney transplant recipients. Here immunoSEQ multiplex PCR was the method, and the copy in TCRdb shows in-frame clones only, minus some. The data contain approximately 98,000 clones, almost 90% of them singletons. The specimen comprised CD4+ T cells from blood, sampled before the transplant. Receptors were obtained from a human donor who received a combined kidney and bone marrow transplant.

The V gene is TRBV2, the J gene TRBJ2-2; 12 bases are shared with TRBD2. V dropped 6 bases and J dropped 7; count of bases not matched to a gene: 9. Germline V gene sequence: CDR1 SNHLY, CDR2 FYNNEI. This CDR3 is built from 16 residues. CDR3 sequence reads: CASRPSGGAWSGELFF. The CDR3 nucleotides read TGTGCCAGCAGGCCTAGCGGGGGGGCCTGGAGCGGGGAGCTGTTTTTT.

The table lists this clone with a few counts. The V gene is TRBV15, the J gene TRBJ1-2; no firm D call. V lost 5 bases to trimming and J lost 8 bases, with 21 bases between them. The germline gives CDR1 LNHNV, CDR2 YYDKDF (reference sequence). The CDR3 extends over 15 amino acids. In DNA form, the CDR3 reads TGTGCCACCAGCGGCGGTCCCGTCGCTACGAGAGGCTACACCTTC. This sequence encodes CATSGGPVATRGYTF.

This clone was detected once. This chain connects TRBV29-1 to TRBJ2-1, with 15 bases that match TRBD2. Unmatched junction bases numbered 7, after V lost 5 bases and J lost 8 bases. The CDR3 runs to 15 residues. Germline lookup yields CDR1 SQVTM and CDR2 ANQGSEA. In nucleotides, the CDR3 is TGCAGCGTTCGGACTAGCGGGAGGGCCGCCGATGAGCAGTTCTTC. Its translation is CSVRTSGRAADEQFF.

V usage is TRBV5-1 and J usage is TRBJ1-4; tentatively, D is TRBD1 (6 bases). Germline assignment: CDR1 SGHRS and CDR2 YFSETQ. V shed 4 bases and J shed 5 bases, with 15 bases lying between them. CDR3 length: 15 amino acids. CDR3 amino acids: CASSPLRGGNEKLFF. The CDR3 bases are TGCGCCAGCAGCCCGCTGAGGGGGGGGAATGAAAAACTGTTTTTT.

The CDR3 sequence: CAISESSLEEETQYF. In DNA form, the CDR3 reads TGTGCCATCAGTGAGTCTTCGCTGGAGGAAGAGACCCAGTACTTC. This chain links TRBV10-3 with TRBJ2-5, with D possibly matching TRBD2 (5 bases). V gave up 0 bases and J gave up 3 bases, with 11 bases separating them. Germline assignment: CDR1 ENHRY and CDR2 SYGVKD. The CDR3 loop spans 15 amino acids.

The CDR3 sequence: CSVEYQGTEKLFF. The CDR3 DNA follows: TGCAGCGTTGAATATCAGGGTACTGAAAAACTGTTTTTT. The J gene is TRBJ1-4, the V gene TRBV29-1, with a possible D match to TRBD1 (5 bases). Germline V lookup: CDR1 SQVTM, CDR2 ANQGSEA. The V end lost 2 bases, the J end lost 7 bases, and 11 bases lay between the germline ends. The CDR3 covers 13 residues. Full variable domain (outside the CDR3, taken from reference TRBV29-1 and TRBJ1-4): SAVISQKPSRDICQRGTSLTIQCQVDSQVTMMFWYRQQPGQSLTLIATANQGSEATYESGFVIDKFPISRPNLTFSTLTVSNMSPEDSSIYLCSVEYQGTEKLFFGSGTQLSVL.

The V and J genes are TRBV5-6 and TRBJ2-1; the D gene is possibly TRBD1 (5 bases). Germline V lookup: CDR1 SGHDT, CDR2 YYEEEE. This CDR3 contains 16 residues. Trimming shortened V by 4 bases and J by 6 bases, and 20 bases separated the two germline ends. The CDR3 DNA follows: TGTGCCAGCAGCCAAGGGTACTTCCCAGGGCGCAATGAGCAGTTCTTC. Amino acids: CASSQGYFPGRNEQFF.

This clone is a singleton in its sample. The chain uses TRBV9 and TRBJ2-3, with TRBD2 as a possible D gene (5 bases). The CDR3 spans 14 residues. V was shortened by 3 bases and J by 6 bases, with 14 bases between the two germline ends. Germline CDR1 reads SGDLS; CDR2 reads YYNGEE. The CDR3 sequence: CASSAEAILDTQYF. In DNA, the CDR3 is TGTGCCAGCAGCGCGGAGGCAATTCTTGATACGCAGTATTTT.

The gene calls are TRBV4-1 and TRBJ2-1; D not certain. This CDR3 region has 13 residues. V was trimmed by 3 bases and J by 10 bases, leaving 13 bases between them. The germline V gene encodes CDR1 MGHRA and CDR2 YSYEKL. Written as DNA, the CDR3 is TGCGCCAGCAGCCAGATTAACTTCGCGGAGCAGTTCTTC. It is translated as CASSQINFAEQFF.

The gene calls are TRBV7-2 and TRBJ2-1; TRBD2 matches at 13 bases. Germline loops: CDR1 SGHTA, CDR2 FQGNSA. This CDR3 is built from 14 residues. V dropped 1 base and J dropped 10; count of bases not matched to a gene: 1. The CDR3 nucleotides are TGTGCCAGCAGCTTAGTACTAGCGGGGGGGGAGCAGTTCTTC. Its translation is CASSLVLAGGEQFF.

CDR3 DNA: TGCGCCAGCAGCGACACAGGGAGCTCACCCCTCCACTTT. The encoded protein is CASSDTGSSPLHF. The chain is built from TRBV5-1 and TRBJ1-6; possibly TRBD1 for D (6 bases). V dropped 4 bases and J dropped 10 bases, with 12 bases sitting between them. The CDR3 spans 13 residues. Germline CDR1 is SGHRS and CDR2 is YFSETQ.

The genes are TRBV5-1 and TRBJ2-4; D is undetermined. Germline CDR1 is SGHRS and CDR2 is YFSETQ. Trimming took 1 base from V and 8 from J, leaving 10 bases between them. CDR3 size: 13 residues. In DNA form, the CDR3 reads TGCGCCAGCAGCTTGATGGTGACTGACATTCAGTACTTC. Amino acids: CASSLMVTDIQYF.

The chain combines TRBV9 with TRBJ2-1, with D perhaps TRBD2 (6 bases). The germline V gene has CDR1 SGDLS and CDR2 YYNGEE. The ends were cut back, 0 bases at V and 5 bases at J, with 9 bases in the middle. The CDR3 is made up of 14 amino acids. CDR3 nucleotides: TGTGCCAGCAGCGTAGGTCCTAGCGACAATGAGCAGTTCTTC. Its protein is CASSVGPSDNEQFF.

The chain links TRBV27 to TRBJ1-1; D unclear. CDR3 size: 13 residues. The germline V and J ends were trimmed by 2 bases and 2 bases, with 6 bases remaining between them. Per germline, CDR1 MNHEY and CDR2 SMNVEV (reference sequence). The CDR3, as DNA: TGTGCCAGCAGTTTAGAGGGAAACACTGAAGCTTTCTTT. Residues: CASSLEGNTEAFF.

The chain joins TRBV9 to TRBJ2-7; D ambiguous. Germline V gives CDR1 SGDLS, CDR2 YYNGEE. The ends were cut back, 0 bases at V and 2 bases at J, with 9 bases in the middle. The CDR3 length is 14 residues. The CDR3 region is CASSVGAGAYEQYF. The CDR3 nucleotides read TGTGCCAGCAGCGTAGGAGCTGGAGCCTACGAGCAGTACTTC.